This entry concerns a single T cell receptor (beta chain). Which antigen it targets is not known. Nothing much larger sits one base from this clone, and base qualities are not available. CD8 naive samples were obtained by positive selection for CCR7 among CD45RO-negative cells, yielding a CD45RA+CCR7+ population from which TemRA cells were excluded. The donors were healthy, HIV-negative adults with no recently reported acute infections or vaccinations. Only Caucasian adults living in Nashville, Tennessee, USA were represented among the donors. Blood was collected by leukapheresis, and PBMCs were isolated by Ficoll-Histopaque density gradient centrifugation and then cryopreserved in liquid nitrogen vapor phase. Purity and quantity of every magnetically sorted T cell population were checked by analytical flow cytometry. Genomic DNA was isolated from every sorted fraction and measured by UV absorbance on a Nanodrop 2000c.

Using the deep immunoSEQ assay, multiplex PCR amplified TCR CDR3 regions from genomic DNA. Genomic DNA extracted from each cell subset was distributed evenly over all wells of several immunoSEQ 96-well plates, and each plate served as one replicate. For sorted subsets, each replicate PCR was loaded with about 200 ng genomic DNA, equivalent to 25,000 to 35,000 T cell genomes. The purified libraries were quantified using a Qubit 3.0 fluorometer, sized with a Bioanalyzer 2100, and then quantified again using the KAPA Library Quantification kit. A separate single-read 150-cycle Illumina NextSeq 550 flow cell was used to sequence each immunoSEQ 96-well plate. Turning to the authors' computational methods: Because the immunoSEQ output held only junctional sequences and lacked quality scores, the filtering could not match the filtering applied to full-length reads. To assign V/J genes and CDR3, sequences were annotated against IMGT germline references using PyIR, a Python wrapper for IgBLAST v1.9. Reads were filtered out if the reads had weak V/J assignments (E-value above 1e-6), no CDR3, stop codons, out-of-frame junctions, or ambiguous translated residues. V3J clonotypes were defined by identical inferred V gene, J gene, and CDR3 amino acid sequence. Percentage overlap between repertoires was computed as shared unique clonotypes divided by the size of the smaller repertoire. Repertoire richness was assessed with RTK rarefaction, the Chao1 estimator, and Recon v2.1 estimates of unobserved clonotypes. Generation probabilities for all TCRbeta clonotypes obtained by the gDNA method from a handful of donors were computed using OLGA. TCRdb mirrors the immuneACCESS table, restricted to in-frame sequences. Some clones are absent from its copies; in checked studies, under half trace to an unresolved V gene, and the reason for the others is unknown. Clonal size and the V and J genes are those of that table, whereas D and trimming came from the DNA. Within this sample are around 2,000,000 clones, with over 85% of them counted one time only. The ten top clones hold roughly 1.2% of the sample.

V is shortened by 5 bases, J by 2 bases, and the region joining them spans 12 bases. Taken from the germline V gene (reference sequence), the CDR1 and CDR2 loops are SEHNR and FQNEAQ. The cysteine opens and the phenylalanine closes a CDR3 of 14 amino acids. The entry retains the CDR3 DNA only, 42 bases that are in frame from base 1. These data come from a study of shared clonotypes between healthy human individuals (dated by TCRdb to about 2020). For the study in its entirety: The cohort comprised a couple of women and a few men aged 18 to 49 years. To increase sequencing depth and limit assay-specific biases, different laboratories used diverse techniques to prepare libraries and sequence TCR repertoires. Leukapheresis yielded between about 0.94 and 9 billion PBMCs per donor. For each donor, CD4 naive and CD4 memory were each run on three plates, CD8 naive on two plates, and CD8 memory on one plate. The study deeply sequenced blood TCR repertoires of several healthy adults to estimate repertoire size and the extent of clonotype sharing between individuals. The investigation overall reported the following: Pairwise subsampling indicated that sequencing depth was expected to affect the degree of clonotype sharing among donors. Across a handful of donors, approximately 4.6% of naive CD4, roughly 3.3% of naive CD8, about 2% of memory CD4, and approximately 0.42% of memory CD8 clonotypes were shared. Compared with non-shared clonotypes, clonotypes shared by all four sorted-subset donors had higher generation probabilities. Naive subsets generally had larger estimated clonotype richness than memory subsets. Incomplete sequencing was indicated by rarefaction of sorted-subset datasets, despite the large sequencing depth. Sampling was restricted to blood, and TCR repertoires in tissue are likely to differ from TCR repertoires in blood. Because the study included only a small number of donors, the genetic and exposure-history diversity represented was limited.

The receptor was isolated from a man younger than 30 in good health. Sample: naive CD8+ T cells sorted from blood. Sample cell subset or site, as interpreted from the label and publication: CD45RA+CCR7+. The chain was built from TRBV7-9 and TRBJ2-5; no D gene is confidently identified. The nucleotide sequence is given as TGTGCCAGCAGCGGAGATGTCGTTCAAGAGACCCAGTACTTC. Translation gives CASSGDVVQETQYF.